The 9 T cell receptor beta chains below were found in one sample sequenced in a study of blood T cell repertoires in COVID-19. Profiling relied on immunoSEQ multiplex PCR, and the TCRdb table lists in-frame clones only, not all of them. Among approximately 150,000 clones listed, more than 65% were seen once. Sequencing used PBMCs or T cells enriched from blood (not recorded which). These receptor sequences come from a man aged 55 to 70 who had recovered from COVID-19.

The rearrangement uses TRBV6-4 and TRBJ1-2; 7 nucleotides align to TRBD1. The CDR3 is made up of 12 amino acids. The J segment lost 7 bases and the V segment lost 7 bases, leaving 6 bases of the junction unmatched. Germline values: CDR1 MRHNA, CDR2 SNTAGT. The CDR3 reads CASKGAVSGYTF. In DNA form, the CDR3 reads TGTGCCAGCAAGGGGGCAGTCTCTGGCTACACCTTC.

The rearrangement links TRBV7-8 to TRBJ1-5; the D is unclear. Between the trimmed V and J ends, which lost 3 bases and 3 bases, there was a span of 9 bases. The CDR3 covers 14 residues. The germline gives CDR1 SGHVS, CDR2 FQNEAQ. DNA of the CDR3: TGTGCCAGCAGCTTTCGGGGTGCCAATCAGCCCCAGCATTTT. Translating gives CASSFRGANQPQHF.

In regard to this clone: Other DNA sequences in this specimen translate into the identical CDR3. The CDR3 protein is CASSLGGLSNQPQHF. In DNA, the CDR3 is TGTGCCAGCAGCCTCGGGGGGCTAAGCAATCAGCCCCAGCATTTT. The chain has TRBV28 and TRBJ1-5; perhaps TRBD1 as D (6 bases). Germline V gene sequence: CDR1 MDHEN, CDR2 SYDVKM. The CDR3 consists of 15 residues. Trimming removed 6 bases at V and 1 base at J, with 13 bases between.

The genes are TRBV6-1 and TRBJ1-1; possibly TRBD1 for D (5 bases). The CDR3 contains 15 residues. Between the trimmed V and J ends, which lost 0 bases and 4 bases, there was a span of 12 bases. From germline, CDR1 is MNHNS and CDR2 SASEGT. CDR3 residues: CASSEAPVGLTEAFF. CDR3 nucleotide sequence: TGTGCCAGCAGTGAAGCGCCGGTGGGGCTCACTGAAGCTTTCTTT.

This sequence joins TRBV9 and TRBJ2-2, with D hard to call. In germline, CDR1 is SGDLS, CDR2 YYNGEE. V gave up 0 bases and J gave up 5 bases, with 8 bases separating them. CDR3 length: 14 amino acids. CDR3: CASSVDTITGELFF. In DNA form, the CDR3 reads TGTGCCAGCAGCGTAGACACCATTACCGGGGAGCTGTTTTTT.

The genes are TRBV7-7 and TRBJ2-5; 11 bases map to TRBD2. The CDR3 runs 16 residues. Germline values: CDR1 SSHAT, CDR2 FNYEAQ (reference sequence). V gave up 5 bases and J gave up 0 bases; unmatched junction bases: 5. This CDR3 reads CASSARLAGHQETQYF. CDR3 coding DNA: TGTGCCAGCAGCGCACGACTAGCGGGGCACCAAGAGACCCAGTACTTC.

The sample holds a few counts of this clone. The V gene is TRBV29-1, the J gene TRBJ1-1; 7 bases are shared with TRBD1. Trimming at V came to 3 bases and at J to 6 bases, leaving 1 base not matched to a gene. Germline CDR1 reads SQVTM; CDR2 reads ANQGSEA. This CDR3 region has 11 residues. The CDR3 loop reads CSVDTGAEAFF. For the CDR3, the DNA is TGCAGCGTTGATACAGGGGCTGAAGCTTTCTTT.

The CDR3 DNA reads TGTGCCAGCAGCTCAACAGGGGGCGCTAACAATGAGCAGTTCTTC. This translates into CASSSTGGANNEQFF. The rearrangement uses TRBV9 and TRBJ2-1; TRBD1 aligns across 9 bases. Germline V gives CDR1 SGDLS, CDR2 YYNGEE. The CDR3 runs 15 residues. Germline trimming cut 4 bases from V and 5 bases from J; bases unmatched to any gene: 7.

This CDR3 reads CASSFGAEATEAFF. The CDR3 DNA follows: TGTGCCAGCAGCTTCGGTGCGGAGGCGACTGAAGCTTTCTTT. The chain has TRBV5-6 and TRBJ1-1, with unresolved D. Trimming removed 2 bases at V and 5 bases at J, with 13 bases between. Germline CDR1 and CDR2: SGHDT and YYEEEE. This CDR3 has 14 residues. The entire variable domain, with the rest obtained from reference TRBV5-6 and TRBJ1-1, is as follows: DAGVTQSPTHLIKTRGQQVTLRCSPKSGHDTVSWYQQALGQGPQFIFQYYEEEERQRGNFPDRFSGHQFPNYSSELNVNALLLGDSALYLCASSFGAEATEAFFGQGTRLTVV.